This T cell receptor beta chain appears in the sequencing data of a study of human versus mouse CDR3 diversity and MHC coevolution. Study conclusions and caveats: Most of the three human donors had the lowest clonal inequality. iCHAO1 estimated the human TCR beta repertoire at about 1.6 million clonotypes.

The table came from immunoSEQ multiplex PCR; TCRdb's copy has only in-frame clones and leaves some out. The sample carries about 81,000 clones, about 94% recorded once. Comments on this clone: The antigen remains undetermined.

CDR1 and CDR2 from the germline V gene are ENHRY and SYGVKD. Unmatched junction bases numbered 6, after V lost 8 bases and J lost 0 bases. CDR3 size: 14 residues. This clonotype was obtained from a person aged 30 to 69 in good health. V is TRBV10-3 and J is TRBJ1-1, with 7 bases fitting TRBD1. Source material: naive CD4+ T cells from blood. The subset is: CD45RO-negative CD62L-positive naive CD4 T cells. CDR3 nucleotides: TGTGCCATCCACCCGACAGGGCTGAACACTGAAGCTTTCTTT. Translating it yields CAIHPTGLNTEAFF.